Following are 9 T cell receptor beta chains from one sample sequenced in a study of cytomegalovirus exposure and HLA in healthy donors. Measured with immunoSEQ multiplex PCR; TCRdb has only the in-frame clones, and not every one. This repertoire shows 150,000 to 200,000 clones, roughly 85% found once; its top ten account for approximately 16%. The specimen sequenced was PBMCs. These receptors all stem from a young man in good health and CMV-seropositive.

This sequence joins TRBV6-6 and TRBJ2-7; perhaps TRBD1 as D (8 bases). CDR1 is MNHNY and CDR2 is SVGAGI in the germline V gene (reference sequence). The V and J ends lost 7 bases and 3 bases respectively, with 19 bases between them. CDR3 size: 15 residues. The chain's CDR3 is CASKQGGLMLYEQYF. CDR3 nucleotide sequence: TGTGCCAGCAAACAGGGGGGGTTGATGCTCTACGAGCAGTACTTC.

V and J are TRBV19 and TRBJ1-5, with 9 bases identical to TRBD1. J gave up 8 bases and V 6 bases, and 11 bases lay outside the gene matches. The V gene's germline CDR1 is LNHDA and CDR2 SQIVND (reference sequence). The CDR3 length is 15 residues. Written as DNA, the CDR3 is TGTGCCAGTAGCGTCCCGGGACAGGGAGGTAAGCCCCAGCATTTT. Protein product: CASSVPGQGGKPQHF.

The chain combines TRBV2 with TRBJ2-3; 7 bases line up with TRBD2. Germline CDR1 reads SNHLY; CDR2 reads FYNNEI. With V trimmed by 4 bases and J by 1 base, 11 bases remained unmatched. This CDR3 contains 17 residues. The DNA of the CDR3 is TGTGCCAGCAGTGGGACTAGTAGAGGAGGAGGCACAGATACGCAGTATTTT. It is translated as CASSGTSRGGGTDTQYF.

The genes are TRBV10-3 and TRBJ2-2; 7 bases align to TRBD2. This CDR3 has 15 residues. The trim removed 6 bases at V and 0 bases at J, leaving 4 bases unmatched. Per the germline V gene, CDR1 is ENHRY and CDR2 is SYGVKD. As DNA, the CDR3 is TGTGCCATCAGCGGGGGGACTTCGAACACCGGGGAGCTGTTTTTT. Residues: CAISGGTSNTGELFF.

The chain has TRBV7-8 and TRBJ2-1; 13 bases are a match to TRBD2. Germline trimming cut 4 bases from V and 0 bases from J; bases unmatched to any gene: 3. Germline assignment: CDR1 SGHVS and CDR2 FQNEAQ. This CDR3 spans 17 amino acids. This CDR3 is CASSSGLAGYSYNEQFF. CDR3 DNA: TGTGCCAGCAGCTCGGGACTAGCGGGGTACTCCTACAATGAGCAGTTCTTC.

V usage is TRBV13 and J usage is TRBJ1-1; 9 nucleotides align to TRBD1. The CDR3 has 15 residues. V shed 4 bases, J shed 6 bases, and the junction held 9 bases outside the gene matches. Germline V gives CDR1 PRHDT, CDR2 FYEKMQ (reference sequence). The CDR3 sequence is CASSSHGDRAPEAFF. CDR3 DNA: TGTGCCAGCAGCTCCCACGGGGACAGGGCCCCTGAAGCTTTCTTT.

Written as DNA, the CDR3 is TGTGCCAGCAGTGAAGCGCTGCGGGGGGCGACGGGAAACACCATATATTTT. Amino acids: CASSEALRGATGNTIYF. The rearrangement joins TRBV6-1 to TRBJ1-3; possible D gene TRBD1, 6 bases. V lost 0 bases, J lost 4 bases, and 16 bases lay in between. CDR1 MNHNS and CDR2 SASEGT come from the germline V gene. CDR3 length equals 17 residues.

The CDR3 loop is CASSPGQGPWNTEAFF. The CDR3, as DNA: TGTGCCAGCAGCCCGGGACAGGGGCCATGGAACACTGAAGCTTTCTTT. The chain couples TRBV28 to TRBJ1-1, with 10 bases matching TRBD1. The CDR3 sequence is 16 residues long. V trimming: 6 bases; J trimming: 1 base; junction bases outside the gene matches: 8. Germline V gene lookup returns CDR1 MDHEN and CDR2 SYDVKM.

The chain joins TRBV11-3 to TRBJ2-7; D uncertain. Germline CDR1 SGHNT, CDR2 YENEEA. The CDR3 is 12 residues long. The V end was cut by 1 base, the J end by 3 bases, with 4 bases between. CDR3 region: CASSLVDYEQYF. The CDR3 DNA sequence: TGTGCCAGCAGCTTAGTAGACTACGAGCAGTACTTC.